A selection of T cell receptor delta chains follows, all from one sample in a study of delta chains in infants with herpesvirus infections. TCRdb called clones anew from the RT-PCR reads with CATT. The sample lists fewer than 1,500 delta-chain clones; more than 30% were seen once. This specimen was peripheral blood, taken at time point 2 of longitudinal follow-up. The receptors derive from a human donor who was a Ugandan infant, either HIV-exposed or HIV-unexposed (not recorded which). CDR3s include the opening cysteine and the closing phenylalanine or tryptophan. The order of the fields is J gene, clone size, D gene, V gene, CDR3 DNA, CDR3 protein. A D gene is named only where the DNA matches it firmly. Size tells how often a clone was seen (once, few, many) or the class of an expanded clone, and some rows leave it out.

>TRDJ1|few|-|TRDV1
TGTGCTCTTGGGGAACCCCGCCCCAGCATCTTT
CALGEPRPSIF
>TRDJ1|-|-|TRDV1
TGTGCTCTTGGGGAAAGGATCGTACTGGTTACCGATAAACTCATCTTT
CALGERIVLVTDKLIF
>TRDJ1|-|TRDD3|TRDV1
TGTGCTCTTGGGGAAAGGTTACTGCTCATCCGCCTTTACTGGGGGAGGTACACCGATAAACTCATCTTT
CALGERLLLIRLYWGRYTDKLIF
>TRDJ1|-|TRDD3|TRAV23/DV6
TGTGCTCCTTCTACTGGGGGATTAAGTTACACCGATAAACTCATCTTT
CAPSTGGLSYTDKLIF
>TRDJ2|-|-|TRDV1
TGTGCTCTATTCGGGGGTCCATATTCTTTGACAGCACAACCCTTCTTT
CALFGGPYSLTAQPFF
>TRDJ1|-|TRDD3|TRDV1
TGTGCTCTTGGGGAACTCTCTCCTATGTACTGGGGGACCCCAACCGATAAACTCATCTTT
CALGELSPMYWGTPTDKLIF
>TRDJ1|few|-|TRDV3
TGTGCCTCCTCACCTTTGTACTGGAACTACACCGATAAACTCATCTTT
CASSPLYWNYTDKLIF
>TRDJ1|-|TRDD3|TRDV1
TGTGCTCTTGGGCCCCCCTTCCTACCATACTGGGGGATACGGTCCGATAAACTCATCTTT
CALGPPFLPYWGIRSDKLIF
>TRDJ1|-|TRDD3|TRDV1
TGTGCTCTTGGGGGAACGCCTTCCTTTTACTGGGGGATACGCGGGTACACCGATAAACTCATCTTT
CALGGTPSFYWGIRGYTDKLIF
>TRDJ3|-|TRDD3|TRDV2
TGTGCCTGTGACTACTGGGGGACCTGGGACACCCGACAGATGTTTTTC
CACDYWGTWDTRQMFF
>TRDJ1|-|TRDD3|TRDV1
TGTGCTCTTGGGGAAGGGTTGGTGTACTGGGGGATATTAGAGGATAAACTCATCTTT
CALGEGLVYWGILEDKLIF
>TRDJ1|few|-|TRDV2
TGTGCCTGTGACACCGATAAACTCATCTTT
CACDTDKLIF
>TRDJ1|large|-|TRDV1
TGTGCTCTTGGGGTGTTCCCCCGATTATACGGACCGGGACCAACATACACCGATAAACTCATCTTT
CALGVFPRLYGPGPTYTDKLIF
>TRDJ1|-|TRDD3|TRDV1
TGTGCTCTTGGGGAGACCCGGCTTGGCTGGGGGATACGCACCGATAAACTCATCTTT
CALGETRLGWGIRTDKLIF
>TRDJ1|-|TRDD3|TRAV38-2/DV8
TGTGCTTATGAATACTGGGGGACCCACACCGATAAACTCATCTTT
CAYEYWGTHTDKLIF
>TRDJ1|few|-|TRDV1
TGTGCTCTTGGGCCAGATCCTACAGGCTACTGGGGTACCGATAAACTCATCTTT
CALGPDPTGYWGTDKLIF
>TRDJ1|-|TRDD3|TRDV1
TGTGCTCTTGGGGAAGTTCGTACTGGGGAACACACCGATAAACTCATCTTT
CALGEVRTGEHTDKLIF
>TRDJ2|large|TRDD3|TRDV2
TGTGCCTGTGACCCTAGTACTGGGGGATACGCAGAGGCTTTGACAGCACAACTCTTCTTT
CACDPSTGGYAEALTAQLFF
>TRDJ1|-|TRDD3|TRDV1
TGTGCTCTTGGGGAGGGCTATTCCTCATATGAAGCGCCTTACTGGGGACAGATCACCCACACCGATAAACTCATCTTT
CALGEGYSSYEAPYWGQITHTDKLIF
>TRDJ3|-|-|TRDV2
TGTGCCTGTGACACGAAGGGATTGGGGGACACCCGACAGATGTTTTTC
CACDTKGLGDTRQMFF
>TRDJ3|-|TRDD3|TRDV3
TGTGCCTTTGGCTTACTGGGGGATACTACCTGGGACACCCGACAGATGTTTTTC
CAFGLLGDTTWDTRQMFF
>TRDJ3|large|-|TRDV2
TGTGCCTGTGACACCTGGGACACCCGACAGATGTTTTTC
CACDTWDTRQMFF
>TRDJ1|-|TRDD3|TRDV1
TGTGCTCTTGGGGAACTTGGCCTTCCGTCTACCCTGGGGGATCAGAAGAATAAACTCATCTTT
CALGELGLPSTLGDQKNKLIF
>TRDJ1|few|TRDD3|TRDV1
TGTGCTCTTGGGGAATCCAACCTACTGGGGGATACCAGGTACACCGATAAACTCATCTTT
CALGESNLLGDTRYTDKLIF
>TRDJ1|-|TRDD3|TRDV1
TGTGCTCTTGGGGAATTCTTTGGCGTCTGGGGGATATTCACCGATAAACTCATCTTT
CALGEFFGVWGIFTDKLIF
>TRDJ1|once|TRDD3|TRAV29/DV5
TGTGCAGCAAGCCTTACTGGGGGATCCACGTACACCGATAAACTCATCTTT
CAASLTGGSTYTDKLIF
>TRDJ1|-|TRDD2|TRDV1
TGTGCTCTTGGGGACCCCGCGCCTTCCTACCACTGGTTAAGACCCTTGGTTGGTCGGAACACCGATAAACTCATCTTT
CALGDPAPSYHWLRPLVGRNTDKLIF
>TRDJ1|-|-|TRDV1
TGTGCTCTTGGGGAACTCGACTTCCTACTTATCTCGACTGGGGTGTCATACACCGATAAACTCATCTTT
CALGELDFLLISTGVSYTDKLIF
>TRDJ1|-|TRDD3|TRDV1
TGTGCTCTTGGGGAACTTATTCTACTGGGGGATCTGGCCATCGATAAACTCATCTTT
CALGELILLGDLAIDKLIF
>TRDJ1|few|TRDD3|TRDV1
TGTGCTCTTGGGGAGGACAGCCTTCCCTTACCCTGGGGGATAGGAGGCACCGATAAACTCATCTTT
CALGEDSLPLPWGIGGTDKLIF
>TRDJ1|-|TRDD3|TRDV2
TGTGCCTGTGACCCCTTACTGGGGGACCAGTACACCGATAAACTCATCTTT
CACDPLLGDQYTDKLIF
>TRDJ1|few|TRDD3|TRDV1
TGTGCTCTTGGGGAATACGTCTGGGGGATAACGAACACCGATAAACTCATCTTT
CALGEYVWGITNTDKLIF
>TRDJ1|-|TRDD3|TRDV1
TGTGCTCTTGGGGAACTAGAAGACTTCCTATGCCCCAGTACTGGGGGATACGCAACCGATAAACTCATCTTT
CALGELEDFLCPSTGGYATDKLIF
>TRDJ3|-|TRDD3|TRDV1
TGTGCTCTTGGGGAATCGGTGCCCTACTGTATGGTGGGGGAGAGTGCCTGGGACACCCGACAGATGTTTTTC
CALGESVPYCMVGESAWDTRQMFF
>TRDJ1|-|TRDD3|TRDV1
TGTGCTCTTGGGGAGCCCCTGGAGGGGGATACAACCGATAAACTCATCTTT
CALGEPLEGDTTDKLIF
>TRDJ1|large|TRDD3|TRDV1
TGTGCTCTTGGGGAACTAAAGGTGGCCGGAAAACTGGGGGATACGGCCACCGATAAACTCATCTTT
CALGELKVAGKLGDTATDKLIF
>TRDJ1|few|TRDD3|TRDV1
TGTGCTCTTGGGGAACTGATACTCTACTGGGGGATACCGACCGATAAACTCATCTTT
CALGELILYWGIPTDKLIF
>TRDJ1|-|TRDD2|TRDV3
TGTGCCTTTAAAATGAGGCCTTCCTACCCAAACTGGGGACCCCCCTACACCGATAAACTCATCTTT
CAFKMRPSYPNWGPPYTDKLIF
>TRDJ1|-|-|TRDV1
TGTGCTCTTGGGGAAGGGTACGAGGAGGGGCTCTGTCGCCCTGGGAACACCGATAAACTCATCTTT
CALGEGYEEGLCRPGNTDKLIF
>TRDJ1|large|TRDD3|TRDV1
TGTGCTCTTGGGGAAACGGGATTCCTACGGCAAGAGTACTGGGGGATATACACCGATAAACTCATCTTT
CALGETGFLRQEYWGIYTDKLIF
>TRDJ1|few|TRDD3|TRDV1
TGTGCTCTTGGGGAACTCTTCCTACTGGGGGATACGCTGTACACCGATAAACTCATCTTT
CALGELFLLGDTLYTDKLIF
>TRDJ1|-|TRDD3|TRAV38-2/DV8
TGTGCTTATAGGAGCGCGATCGGACGTACTGGGGGGAAATACACCGATAAACTCATCTTT
CAYRSAIGRTGGKYTDKLIF
>TRDJ1|-|TRDD3|TRDV1
TGTGCTCTTGGGGAACTTTGTACTGGGGGACCTTCCCCAACTTATCACACCGATAAACTCATCTTT
CALGELCTGGPSPTYHTDKLIF
>TRDJ1|few|-|TRDV1
TGTGCTCTTGGGGAAGCCCCCACGGGCTGGGGACCCTCTATAACCGATAAACTCATCTTT
CALGEAPTGWGPSITDKLIF
>TRDJ1|-|-|TRDV2
TGTGCCTGTGACACTTTGCTTAAACTCAAACTCATCTTT
CACDTLLKLKLIF
>TRDJ1|-|TRDD3|TRDV1
TGTGCTCTTGGGGAACCCCCAGTTCCGACCTATACTGGGGGATATGGCACCGATAAACTCATCTTT
CALGEPPVPTYTGGYGTDKLIF
>TRDJ1|-|-|TRDV2
TGTGCCTGTGACACCGGTAATAGTTATCGAAAGTACACCGATAAACTCATCTTT
CACDTGNSYRKYTDKLIF
>TRDJ2|few|TRDD3|TRDV1
TGTGCTCTTGGGGACGGGGATTTTACTGGGGGACCCCCGGCAGCACAACTCTTCTTT
CALGDGDFTGGPPAAQLFF
>TRDJ3|few|TRDD3|TRDV1
TGTGCTCTTGGGGAACTCCTACCCCCTGGGGGATCGCCCCTTCTCTCCTGGGACACCCGACAGATGTTTTTC
CALGELLPPGGSPLLSWDTRQMFF
>TRDJ3|few|TRDD3|TRDV2
TGTGCCTGTGACACTGGGGATACCTCCTGGGACACCCGACAGATGTTTTTC
CACDTGDTSWDTRQMFF
>TRDJ1|large|TRDD3|TRDV1
TGTGCTCTTGGGGAACGAGCCGGATACGGGCCCCACACCGATAAACTCATCTTT
CALGERAGYGPHTDKLIF